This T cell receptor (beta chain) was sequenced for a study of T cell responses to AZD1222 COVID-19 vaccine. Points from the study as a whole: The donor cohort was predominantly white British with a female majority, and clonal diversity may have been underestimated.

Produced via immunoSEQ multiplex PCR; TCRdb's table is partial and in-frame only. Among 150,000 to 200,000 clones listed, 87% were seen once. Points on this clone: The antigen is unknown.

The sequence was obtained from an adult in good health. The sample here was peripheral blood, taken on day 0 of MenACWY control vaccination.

CDR3 protein: CASSFPRSAYEQYF. Here the CDR3 DNA reads TGTGCCAGCAGTTTCCCTCGTTCGGCCTACGAGCAGTACTTC. The rearrangement links TRBV28 to TRBJ2-7; no clear D gene. The germline CDR1 and CDR2 sequences are MDHEN and SYDVKM. Deletions cut 3 bases from V and 2 bases from J, with 11 bases between. The CDR3 covers 14 residues.